This T cell receptor beta chain was profiled in a study of blood T cell repertoires in COVID-19. Overall study: Sample material is recorded as cDNA or gDNA derived from T cells, B-cell-depleted T cells, or PBMCs.

Sequenced by immunoSEQ multiplex PCR; TCRdb stores in-frame clones only, minus some. This repertoire shows 60,000 or so clones, roughly 70% found once; its top ten account for around half. A few counts support this clone. CDR3 size: 21 residues. Researchers sorted participants into cohorts using their self-reported clinical history. Exposed participants encountered a COVID-19 case during the 2 weeks preceding study entry. Source material: PBMCs or T cells enriched from blood (not recorded which). The J gene is TRBJ2-1, the V gene TRBV21-1; no check of the table's D call, TRBD2, against the DNA was made. TRBV21-1 is recorded as a pseudogene. The TCR comes from a woman between 55 and 75 years old who had been exposed to COVID-19. This chain's CDR3 is CASTPLVVRGCKDYYSNEQFF. The CDR3 DNA sequence: TGTGCCAGCACCCCCCTCGTAGTCCGGGGCTGTAAGGACTACTACAGCAATGAGCAGTTCTTC.